What follows are 10 T cell receptor beta chains derived from one specimen sequenced in a study of multiple sclerosis patients with progressive multifocal leukoencephalopathy. The time point is: before natalizumab initiation. Sequencing was performed with immunoSEQ multiplex PCR; in TCRdb, only in-frame clones are kept and a portion is missing. This sample has fewer than 35,000 clones; nearly 95% occur once, and the top ten carry 1.5% to 2.5%. Sequenced sample: PBMCs. These receptors were obtained from a man aged 30 to 39 with multiple sclerosis.

CDR3 protein: CASSLAGGSFYEQYF. DNA for the CDR3: TGTGCCAGCAGCTTAGCTGGCGGGAGTTTCTACGAGCAGTACTTC. The chain recombines TRBV7-8 with TRBJ2-7; 7 bases map to TRBD2. The CDR3 sequence is 15 residues long. V dropped 0 bases and J dropped 3; count of bases not matched to a gene: 5. In germline, CDR1 is SGHVS, CDR2 FQNEAQ. The full variable domain, completed using reference TRBV7-8 and TRBJ2-7, is GAGVSQSPRYKVAKRGQDVALRCDPISGHVSLFWYQQALGQGPEFLTYFQNEAQLDKSGLPSDRFFAERPEGSVSTLKIQRTQQEDSAVYLCASSLAGGSFYEQYFGPGTRLTVT.

The V and J genes are TRBV29-1 and TRBJ1-1; no clear D. Trimming removed 3 bases from V and 9 bases from J, with 14 bases in between. Per germline, CDR1 SQVTM and CDR2 ANQGSEA. CDR3 length: 12 amino acids. CDR3 sequence: CSVDPGMPKAFF. The CDR3 coding sequence is TGCAGCGTTGACCCCGGCATGCCCAAAGCTTTCTTT.

This chain connects TRBV4-1 to TRBJ2-2; TRBD2 matches 10 bases. The CDR3 length is 16 residues. CDR1 and CDR2 (germline): MGHRA, YSYEKL. J gave up 5 bases and V 4 bases, and 7 bases lay outside the gene matches. This CDR3 reads CASSRGTSVITGELFF. The CDR3 DNA reads as TGCGCCAGCAGCCGCGGGACTAGCGTTATTACCGGGGAGCTGTTTTTT.

This clone was recorded a few times. V and J are TRBV18 and TRBJ1-1; D gene uncertain. The CDR3 is 15 residues long. Germline CDR1 and CDR2: KGHSH and LQKENI. V was shortened by 8 bases and J by 10 bases, with 26 bases between the two germline ends. CDR3 sequence: CASLPDGPEMFRAFF. The CDR3 DNA reads as TGTGCCAGCCTTCCGGACGGGCCTGAGATGTTTAGAGCTTTCTTT.

This chain joins TRBV19 and TRBJ1-2; 7 bases match TRBD1. V lost 5 bases to trimming and J lost 0 bases; unmatched junction nucleotides: 3. The CDR3 has 14 amino acids. CDR1 is LNHDA, CDR2 SQIVND, per germline (reference sequence). CDR3 DNA sequence: TGTGCCAGTAGTCAGGGGGTCTCTAACTATGGCTACACCTTC. Its translation: CASSQGVSNYGYTF.

The chain couples TRBV9 to TRBJ2-5, with 10 positions matching TRBD2. The CDR3 extends over 15 amino acids. V trimming: 2 bases; J trimming: 3 bases; junction bases outside the gene matches: 4. The V gene's germline CDR1 is SGDLS and CDR2 YYNGEE. CDR3 amino acids: CASSVSGTSEETQYF. CDR3 bases: TGTGCCAGCAGCGTGTCCGGGACTAGCGAAGAGACCCAGTACTTC.

This sequence joins TRBV11-3 and TRBJ2-7; D unresolved. V was clipped by 5 bases and J by 2 bases, with 13 bases between them. Germline V gives CDR1 SGHNT, CDR2 YENEEA. The CDR3 is 14 amino acids. CDR3 protein: CASSPGFTAYEQYV. DNA for the CDR3: TGTGCCAGCAGCCCAGGTTTTACGGCCTACGAGCAGTACGTC.

This chain links TRBV5-6 with TRBJ1-4; unclear D gene. CDR1 is SGHDT and CDR2 is YYEEEE in the germline V gene. The CDR3 has 14 amino acids. Deletions cut 2 bases from V and 8 bases from J, with 13 bases between. In DNA, the CDR3 is TGTGCCAGCAGCTTAACGGAGGGCGGGGAAAAACTGTTTTTT. Amino acid sequence: CASSLTEGGEKLFF.

A note on this clone: The sample has other DNA sequences that encode this CDR3 too. The chain uses TRBV7-8 and TRBJ2-7, with a weak D call TRBD1 (5 bases). The CDR3 runs to 16 residues. Germline V gene data show CDR1 as SGHVS and CDR2 as FQNEAQ. V lost 4 bases to trimming and J lost 0 bases, with 16 bases between them. The chain's CDR3 is CASSSRELRGSYEQYF. The CDR3 DNA sequence: TGTGCCAGCAGCTCCCGTGAACTTAGGGGCTCCTACGAGCAGTACTTC.

This chain joins TRBV2 and TRBJ2-1; 9 nucleotides align to TRBD2. The V segment lost 3 bases and the J segment 8 bases; nucleotides outside the gene matches: 8. The CDR3 totals 15 residues. Germline V gene sequence: CDR1 SNHLY, CDR2 FYNNEI. CDR3 sequence (DNA): TGTGCCAGCAGTGACCGAGCGGGAGGATGGGATGAGCAGTTCTTC. This translates into CASSDRAGGWDEQFF.